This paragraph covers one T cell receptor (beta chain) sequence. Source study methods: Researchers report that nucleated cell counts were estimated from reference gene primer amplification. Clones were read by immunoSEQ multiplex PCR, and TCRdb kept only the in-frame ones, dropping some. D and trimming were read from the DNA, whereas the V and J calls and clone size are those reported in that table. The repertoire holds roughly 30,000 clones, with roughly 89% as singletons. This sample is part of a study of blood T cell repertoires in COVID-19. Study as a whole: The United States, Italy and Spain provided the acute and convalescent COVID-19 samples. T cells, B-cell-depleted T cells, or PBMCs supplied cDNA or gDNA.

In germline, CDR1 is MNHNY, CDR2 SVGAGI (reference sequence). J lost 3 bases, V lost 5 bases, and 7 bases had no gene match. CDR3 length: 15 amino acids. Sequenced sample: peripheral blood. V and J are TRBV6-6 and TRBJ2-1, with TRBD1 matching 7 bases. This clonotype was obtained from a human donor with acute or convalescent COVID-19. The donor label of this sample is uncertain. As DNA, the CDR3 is TGTGCCAGCAGTCCCCGGGACAGCGTCTACAATGAGCAGTTCTTC. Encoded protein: CASSPRDSVYNEQFF.